This TCR beta chain came from a study of blood T cell repertoires in COVID-19. Study-wide context: COVID-19 samples from acute and convalescent phases originated in the United States, Italy and Spain. Sample material is recorded as cDNA or gDNA derived from T cells, B-cell-depleted T cells, or PBMCs.

Under the authors' procedure: By means of reference gene primer amplification, nucleated cell counts were estimated. Sequenced by immunoSEQ multiplex PCR; TCRdb stores in-frame clones only, minus some. V and J calls and clone size are copied from that table; D and trimming were computed from the DNA. The table has about 87,000 clones, around three quarters seen once. Germline V gives CDR1 MDHEN, CDR2 SYDVKM. This CDR3 is built from 15 residues. Trimming took 6 bases from V and 1 from J, leaving 14 bases between them. The clonotype was recovered from a woman aged 50 to 65 with acute or convalescent COVID-19. This rearrangement joins TRBV28 to TRBJ2-3; perhaps TRBD1 as D (6 bases). Sequencing was done on a sample of peripheral blood. CDR3 DNA: TGTGCCAGCAGCCGGCGGACAGCAGGCACAGATACGCAGTATTTT. This gives the protein CASSRRTAGTDTQYF.